A selection of T cell receptor beta chains follows, all from one sample in a study of blood T cell repertoires in COVID-19. Profiled with immunoSEQ multiplex PCR; TCRdb holds only in-frame clones, not every one. This table holds around 69,000 clones, about 82% found once. The sequenced material came from peripheral blood. The receptor set was obtained from a man aged 50 or older with acute or convalescent COVID-19. CDR3s include the opening cysteine and the closing phenylalanine or tryptophan. D genes are given only for firm matches. A clone size is listed for some rows: how often the clone was seen (once, few, many), or a class if it is expanded.

TRBD2 | TRBJ2-3 | TRBV29-1 | 18 | - | TGCAGCGTTGACGGGGTTCCGGGACTAGCGGGACTCACAGATACGCAGTATTTT | CSVDGVPGLAGLTDTQYF
- | TRBJ2-5 | TRBV23-1 | 12 | - | TGCGCCAGCAGTCAGGGGCGGGAGACCCAGTACTTC | CASSQGRETQYF
TRBD1 | TRBJ2-2 | TRBV4-2 | 17 | few | TGTGCCAGCAGCCGATACACACCGGGACAGGGCACCGGGGAGCTGTTTTTT | CASSRYTPGQGTGELFF
- | TRBJ1-2 | TRBV5-1 | 13 | many | TGCGCCAGCAGCTTGGCCATTTCCTATGGCTACACCTTC | CASSLAISYGYTF
- | TRBJ2-2 | TRBV6-5 | 13 | - | TGTGCCAGCAGGGGCCCCGGGGCCGGGGAGCTGTTTTTT | CASRGPGAGELFF
TRBD2 | TRBJ2-2 | TRBV28 | 19 | - | TGTGCCAGCAGTTCTCCCTCGGCTAGCGGGGGGCCTTACACCGGGGAGCTGTTTTTT | CASSSPSASGGPYTGELFF
- | TRBJ2-5 | TRBV12-5 | 13 | - | TGTGCTAGTGGTCCGACAGGGAGGGAGACCCAGTACTTC | CASGPTGRETQYF
TRBD2 | TRBJ2-3 | TRBV7-3 | 17 | - | TGTGCCAGCAGCGCCTACCCGCGGGGGGCCGCGGCCGATACGCAGTATTTT | CASSAYPRGAAADTQYF
TRBD1 | TRBJ2-2 | TRBV5-5 | 13 | once | TGTGCCAGCACGGACAGGGACACCGGGGAGCTGTTTTTT | CASTDRDTGELFF
TRBD2 | TRBJ2-5 | TRBV3-1/TRBV3-2 | 16 | - | TGTGCCAGCAGCCGGAGTAGCGGGGACGGGGGGGAGACCCAGTACTTC | CASSRSSGDGGETQYF
TRBD1 | TRBJ2-1 | TRBV5-1 | 16 | once | TGCGCCAGCAGCCCACTCACGACAGGGGGCTACAATGAGCAGTTCTTC | CASSPLTTGGYNEQFF
TRBD1 | TRBJ1-2 | TRBV3-1/TRBV3-2 | 13 | - | TGTGCCAGCAGCCTCCAGGGGGCGTCTGGCTACACCTTC | CASSLQGASGYTF
- | TRBJ1-3 | TRBV30 | 13 | - | TGTGCCTGGGGACGGGAATCTGGAAACACCATATATTTT | CAWGRESGNTIYF
- | TRBJ1-3 | TRBV4-2 | 17 | - | TGTGCCAGCAGCCCCGGAACGCTACAGGGCTCTGGAAACACCATATATTTT | CASSPGTLQGSGNTIYF
- | TRBJ1-6 | TRBV4-2 | 17 | - | TGTGCCAGCAGCCAAGTAGGGGTTTGGGATCATAATTCACCCCTCCACTTT | CASSQVGVWDHNSPLHF
TRBD1 | TRBJ1-4 | TRBV5-6 | 16 | - | TGTGCCAGCAGCATATCAGGACAGGGGGCTTATGAAAAACTGTTTTTT | CASSISGQGAYEKLFF
- | TRBJ1-4 | TRBV14 | 16 | - | TGTGCCAGCAGCCAAGCCCGGGGGGCCGGCGGTGAAAAACTGTTTTTT | CASSQARGAGGEKLFF
TRBD2 | TRBJ2-1 | TRBV11-3 | 15 | - | TGTGCCAGCAGCGTTGGCGGGGGGAGCGGCAATGAGCAGTTCTTC | CASSVGGGSGNEQFF
TRBD1 | TRBJ1-2 | TRBV29-1 | 12 | - | TGCAGCGGCCGGACAGGGACCTATGGCTACACCTTC | CSGRTGTYGYTF
- | TRBJ1-2 | TRBV5-1 | 15 | - | TGCGCCAGCAGCTTATCGGCCGGGGTTAACTATGGCTACACCTTC | CASSLSAGVNYGYTF
- | TRBJ1-1 | TRBV7-3 | 13 | once | TGTGCCAGCAGCTCGACAGGGAACACTGAAGCTTTCTTT | CASSSTGNTEAFF
- | TRBJ1-3 | TRBV6-1 | 13 | once | TGTGCCAGCAGTGAGAGCTTTGGAAACACCATATATTTT | CASSESFGNTIYF
- | TRBJ1-2 | TRBV5-6 | 14 | - | TGTGCCAGCAGCTTCGTCGCTCCGGGATTGGGCTACACCTTC | CASSFVAPGLGYTF
- | TRBJ1-2 | TRBV6-6 | 14 | - | TGTGCCAGCAGTTATGAGGACAGTAACTATGGCTACACCTTC | CASSYEDSNYGYTF
- | TRBJ2-7 | TRBV29-1 | 13 | - | TGCAGCGTTGAGGCAGGGGACCCCTACGAGCAGTACTTC | CSVEAGDPYEQYF
TRBD1 | TRBJ2-2 | TRBV7-6 | 15 | - | TGTGCCAGCAGGTCTACAGGGGGCCACACCGGGGAGCTGTTTTTT | CASRSTGGHTGELFF
TRBD2 | TRBJ2-1 | TRBV10-3 | 15 | - | TGTGCCATAGATGCGCGGGGGAGCTCCTACAATGAGCAGTTCTTC | CAIDARGSSYNEQFF
- | TRBJ1-1 | TRBV6-5 | 13 | - | TGTGCCAGCAGTAACAATATCCCGCCTGAAGCTTTCTTT | CASSNNIPPEAFF
- | TRBJ2-2 | TRBV12-5 | 12 | - | TGTGCTAGTGGTCTAGGTCCCGGGGAGCTGTTTTTT | CASGLGPGELFF
TRBD2 | TRBJ2-1 | TRBV30 | 23 | - | TGTGCCTGGAGTGTAGGGACTAGCAGAGACCCCCCCGGGGGTGAGAGCTCCTACAATGAGCAGTTCTTC | CAWSVGTSRDPPGGESSYNEQFF
TRBD1 | TRBJ1-3 | TRBV5-6 | 15 | once | TGTGCCAGCAGCTGGACAGGGAGCTCTGGAAACACCATATATTTT | CASSWTGSSGNTIYF
- | TRBJ1-5 | TRBV12-3/TRBV12-4 | 13 | - | TGTGCCAGCAGTAGCATACAGGGTCAGCCCCAGCATTTT | CASSSIQGQPQHF
- | TRBJ1-1 | TRBV6-5 | 15 | - | TGTGCCAGCAGTTACTCGATTTGGGGAGACACTGAAGCTTTCTTT | CASSYSIWGDTEAFF
- | TRBJ1-2 | TRBV2 | 11 | - | TGTGCCAGCAGTGAAGTGGGACAACCAACCTTC | CASSEVGQPTF
- | TRBJ1-1 | TRBV5-1 | 17 | few | TGCGCCAGCAGCCCAGGAAGGGGGACGGATTTGTGGGCTGCGGTGGGGTTT | CASSPGRGTDLWAAVGF
TRBD1 | TRBJ1-4 | TRBV7-6 | 16 | - | TGTGCCAGCAGCTCCAACAGGCAAACAGGGGGTGAAAAACTGTTTTTT | CASSSNRQTGGEKLFF
TRBD1 | TRBJ1-2 | TRBV5-6 | 15 | - | TGTGCCAGCAGCTTTGAGGGACAGGGATCGTTTGGCTACACCTTC | CASSFEGQGSFGYTF
- | TRBJ1-4 | TRBV3-1/TRBV3-2 | 12 | - | TGTGCCAGCAGCCAAGATTTGGGGGCGCGGTTTTTT | CASSQDLGARFF
- | TRBJ1-1 | TRBV9 | 15 | - | TGTGCCAGCAGCGCGAAAGACGGAGGGAACACTGAAGCTTTCTTT | CASSAKDGGNTEAFF
TRBD2 | TRBJ2-1 | TRBV3-1/TRBV3-2 | 15 | - | TGTGCCAGCAGCCAAGCGTCCAGCGGGGGCGGTGAGCAGTTCTTC | CASSQASSGGGEQFF
- | TRBJ1-1 | TRBV6-5 | 14 | - | TGTGCCAGCAGTTACTGGGGGGGCGAGACTGAAGCTTTCTTT | CASSYWGGETEAFF
TRBD1 | TRBJ2-7 | TRBV7-3 | 15 | - | TGTGCCAGCAGCTATGGACAGGGCCTGGGATACGAGCAGTACTTC | CASSYGQGLGYEQYF
- | TRBJ2-3 | TRBV10-3 | 12 | - | TGTGCCATCAGTGATGGGCTGGATACGCAGTATTTT | CAISDGLDTQYF
- | TRBJ2-2 | TRBV13 | 16 | few | TGTGCCAGCAGCTTAGGACAGACGCCGAACACCGGGGAGCTGTTTTTT | CASSLGQTPNTGELFF
TRBD1 | TRBJ2-3 | TRBV12-3/TRBV12-4 | 12 | - | TGTGCCAGCAGGAAGGGGGCTGGTACGCAGTATTTT | CASRKGAGTQYF
- | TRBJ2-3 | TRBV11-3 | 15 | - | TGTGCCAGCAGCCTCGGGGACTGTAGCACAGATACGCAGTATTTT | CASSLGDCSTDTQYF
TRBD2 | TRBJ2-1 | TRBV30 | 14 | - | TGTGCCTGGAGAAAGCGGGGGGCGTACAATGAGCAGTTCTTC | CAWRKRGAYNEQFF
TRBD2 | TRBJ2-3 | TRBV5-1 | 18 | once | TGCGCCAGCAGCTTGGGCCTAACTAGCGGGGGAGGCACAGATACGCAGTATTTT | CASSLGLTSGGGTDTQYF
- | TRBJ2-1 | TRBV6-5 | 12 | medium-sized | TGTGCCAGCCGGGTAGGCGCCAATGAGCAGTTCTTC | CASRVGANEQFF